This entry lists 32 T cell receptor beta chains sequenced from one sample in a study of cytomegalovirus exposure and HLA in healthy donors. Primers: 60 Vbeta forward and 13 Jbeta reverse. The data were produced by immunoSEQ multiplex PCR, yet TCRdb's version contains in-frame clones alone and is incomplete. The sample includes approximately 110,000 clones, over 65% seen only once; the top ten take around 8.8%. Material: PBMCs. The receptors derive from a man aged 40-49 years in good health and CMV-seropositive.

The chain recombines TRBV11-3 with TRBJ2-2; unclear D gene. Deletions cut 4 bases from V and 7 bases from J, with 19 bases between. Germline assignment: CDR1 SGHNT and CDR2 YENEEA. CDR3 size: 16 residues. This CDR3 is CASSSPPLLHLGELFF. The CDR3 coding sequence is TGTGCCAGCAGCTCGCCGCCCCTACTTCACCTCGGGGAGCTGTTTTTT.

This chain links TRBV5-1 with TRBJ2-3, with TRBD2 matching 10 bases. V trimming: 0 bases; J trimming: 2 bases; junction bases outside the gene matches: 6. The CDR3 consists of 17 residues. From germline, CDR1 is SGHRS and CDR2 YFSETQ. The CDR3 loop is CASSLAGTSAITDTQYF. CDR3 coding DNA: TGCGCCAGCAGCTTGGCCGGGACTAGCGCTATCACAGATACGCAGTATTTT.

The chain joins TRBV6-5 to TRBJ1-6; TRBD1 aligns across 7 bases. CDR1 and CDR2 (germline): MNHEY, SVGAGI. V shed 1 base and J 10 bases; nucleotides not matched to a gene: 10. This CDR3 comprises 16 residues. The DNA of the CDR3 is TGTGCCAGCAGTTACTTTTCACGACAGGGAAACTCACCCCTCCACTTT. It yields the protein CASSYFSRQGNSPLHF.

CDR3 amino acids: CATSRVDGYLNEQYF. For the CDR3, the DNA is TGTGCCACCAGCAGAGTCGACGGGTATCTCAACGAGCAGTACTTC. The chain has TRBV15 and TRBJ2-7; D unclear. V lost 1 base and J 5 bases, leaving 15 bases between the germline ends. Germline CDR1 LNHNV, CDR2 YYDKDF (reference sequence). The CDR3 loop spans 15 amino acids.

The gene calls are TRBV29-1 and TRBJ2-5, with TRBD1 identical over 11 bases. There are 16 residues in the CDR3. Germline CDR1 reads SQVTM; CDR2 reads ANQGSEA. V shed 6 bases, J shed 0 bases, and the junction held 9 bases outside the gene matches. CDR3 region: CSVVPGQGVHQETQYF. The CDR3 DNA reads as TGCAGCGTCGTTCCGGGACAGGGGGTACACCAAGAGACCCAGTACTTC.

V and J are TRBV29-1 and TRBJ1-2; D is unclear. V gave up 4 bases and J gave up 3 bases, with 12 bases separating them. The CDR3 runs to 13 residues. Per germline, CDR1 SQVTM and CDR2 ANQGSEA. CDR3 DNA: TGCAGCGTTGTGTCGGGTTACGACTATGGCTACACCTTC. Protein product: CSVVSGYDYGYTF.

The V gene is TRBV27, the J gene TRBJ2-1; D gene unclear. Germline V lookup: CDR1 MNHEY, CDR2 SMNVEV (reference sequence). Trimming pared 4 bases from V and 0 bases from J, leaving 10 bases between. This CDR3 is built from 15 residues. Written as DNA, the CDR3 is TGTGCCAGCAGTTACAGTTTGGGCTCCTACAATGAGCAGTTCTTC. Translation gives CASSYSLGSYNEQFF.

CDR3 residues: CASSIGTVNGYTF. The CDR3 DNA reads as TGTGCCAGTAGTATAGGGACAGTGAATGGCTACACCTTC. The V gene is TRBV19, the J gene TRBJ1-2; tentatively, D is TRBD1 (6 bases). Trimming stripped 1 base from V and 6 bases from J, with 9 bases between. This CDR3 comprises 13 residues. Germline V gene sequence: CDR1 LNHDA, CDR2 SQIVND (reference sequence).

The chain links TRBV10-1 to TRBJ2-3; maybe TRBD2 (5 bases). Germline assignment: CDR1 WNHNN and CDR2 SYGVQD (reference sequence). The ends were cut back, 11 bases at V and 9 bases at J, with 15 bases in the middle. The CDR3 runs to 11 residues. CDR3 sequence (DNA): TGCGCCGAAGGAGGTGGGCAGACGCAGTATTTT. As protein: CAEGGGQTQYF.

The chain's CDR3 is CASSSGTANTGELFF. In nucleotides, the CDR3 is TGCGCCAGCAGCTCCGGGACAGCGAACACCGGGGAGCTGTTTTTT. The V call is TRBV4-3, the J call TRBJ2-2; TRBD1 matches 7 bases. The V gene's germline CDR1 is LGHNA and CDR2 YSLEER. The CDR3 has 15 residues. J was trimmed by 0 bases and V by 5 bases; bases with no gene match: 3.

This clone was counted between two and nine times. V usage is TRBV21-1 and J usage is TRBJ2-1; TRBD2, the D gene given by the table, was not confirmed from the DNA. TRBV21-1 is recorded as a pseudogene. This CDR3 region has 17 residues. CDR3 coding DNA: TGTGCCAGCAGCAAAAGTGCTTCGGGGGGGGGCCTGGATGAGCAGTTCTTC. Its translation is CASSKSASGGGLDEQFF.

In nucleotides, the CDR3 is TGTGCCAGTAGTTCGGGACTAGCGGGGGGGCCTGCCAAAAACATTCAGTACTTC. It is translated as CASSSGLAGGPAKNIQYF. The V call is TRBV19, the J call TRBJ2-4, with 16 bases aligning to TRBD2. The trim removed 5 bases at V and 1 base at J, leaving 5 bases unmatched. The CDR3 runs 18 residues. Per the germline V gene, CDR1 is LNHDA and CDR2 is SQIVND (reference sequence).

The sample holds a few counts of this clone. V usage is TRBV30 and J usage is TRBJ1-5, with TRBD1 identical over 10 bases. The CDR3 loop spans 14 amino acids. J lost 6 bases, V lost 2 bases, and 4 bases had no gene match. Germline values: CDR1 GTSNPN, CDR2 SVGIG (reference sequence). CDR3 DNA sequence: TGTGCCTGGAGTAGGACAGGGGGGAGTCAGCCCCAGCATTTT. Translating it yields CAWSRTGGSQPQHF.

The rearrangement links TRBV7-2 to TRBJ2-5, with TRBD1 matching over 9 bases. From germline, CDR1 is SGHTA and CDR2 FQGNSA. This CDR3 is 15 amino acids long. Trimming at V came to 2 bases and at J to 6 bases, leaving 7 bases not matched to a gene. The CDR3 DNA follows: TGTGCCAGCAGCTTACCGGGACAGGGTCGGAAGACCCAGTACTTC. Translated, it gives CASSLPGQGRKTQYF.

V usage is TRBV4-2 and J usage is TRBJ1-5, with D tentatively TRBD1 (6 bases). This CDR3 contains 14 residues. V gave up 1 base and J gave up 5 bases, with 9 bases separating them. The V gene's germline CDR1 is LGHNA and CDR2 YNFKEQ. DNA of the CDR3: TGTGCCAGCAGCCAAGCCAGGGGTGATCAGCCCCAGCATTTT. Amino acid sequence: CASSQARGDQPQHF.

The chain has TRBV30 and TRBJ2-7; TRBD2 is a possible D gene (5 bases). The germline CDR1 and CDR2 sequences are GTSNPN and SVGIG (reference sequence). V was cut by 0 bases and J by 6 bases, with 9 bases left in between. The CDR3 extends over 12 amino acids. CDR3 DNA: TGTGCCTGGAGTGTACGAGGGATCGAGCAGTACTTC. Protein sequence: CAWSVRGIEQYF.

V usage is TRBV5-1 and J usage is TRBJ2-7; D ambiguous. Trimming stripped 4 bases from V and 1 base from J, with 15 bases between. CDR3 length: 15 residues. Germline loops: CDR1 SGHRS, CDR2 YFSETQ. The CDR3 sequence: CASSPALGSSYEQYF. Here the CDR3 DNA reads TGCGCCAGCAGCCCGGCCCTCGGGTCTTCCTACGAGCAGTACTTC. The whole variable domain, filled in from reference TRBV5-1 and TRBJ2-7, reads KAGVTQTPRYLIKTRGQQVTLSCSPISGHRSVSWYQQTPGQGLQFLFEYFSETQRNKGNFPGRFSGRQFSNSRSEMNVSTLELGDSALYLCASSPALGSSYEQYFGPGTRLTVT.

The chain employs TRBV5-4 and TRBJ2-7, with 7 bases lining up with TRBD1. CDR1 and CDR2 from the germline V gene are SGHNT and YYREEE (reference sequence). The V gene end was trimmed by 7 bases and the J gene end by 0 bases; junction bases not matched to a gene: 10. The CDR3 contains 15 residues. Here the CDR3 DNA reads TGTGCCAGCTCCTCACCCCGGGACAGCTCCTACGAGCAGTACTTC. This encodes CASSSPRDSSYEQYF.

The chain links TRBV29-1 to TRBJ2-3, with 10 bases aligning to TRBD2. Germline V gene data show CDR1 as SQVTM and CDR2 as ANQGSEA. V shed 8 bases, J shed 2 bases, and the junction held 13 bases outside the gene matches. The CDR3 has 16 residues. CDR3 sequence (DNA): TGCAGCACCGACAATCTAGCGGGGGATTACACAGATACGCAGTATTTT. Protein sequence: CSTDNLAGDYTDTQYF.

The chain employs TRBV4-3 and TRBJ2-1; D is perhaps TRBD1 (5 bases). The CDR3 covers 16 residues. Germline assignment: CDR1 LGHNA and CDR2 YSLEER. Trimming pared 0 bases from V and 7 bases from J, leaving 16 bases between. CDR3 loop: CASSQEWSRVGNEQFF. In DNA form, the CDR3 reads TGCGCCAGCAGCCAAGAGTGGAGCAGGGTGGGAAATGAGCAGTTCTTC.

The chain combines TRBV5-5 with TRBJ2-7, with D possibly matching TRBD1 (6 bases). V was cut by 3 bases and J by 2 bases, with 15 bases left in between. The V gene's germline CDR1 is SGHKS and CDR2 YYEKEE (reference sequence). The CDR3 loop spans 15 amino acids. CDR3 bases: TGTGCCAGCAGCTGGACAGTACCTGAACCCTACGAGCAGTACTTC. It yields the protein CASSWTVPEPYEQYF.

The chain joins TRBV7-2 to TRBJ1-2; 10 nucleotides line up with TRBD1. The CDR3 loop spans 18 amino acids. The junction had 13 bases not matched to a gene; V was cut back by 0 bases and J by 6 bases. The germline V gene has CDR1 SGHTA and CDR2 FQGNSA. The CDR3 loop reads CASSLAIRDRGPENGYTF. The CDR3 DNA sequence: TGTGCCAGCAGCTTAGCCATACGGGACAGGGGTCCTGAGAATGGCTACACCTTC.

This sequence joins TRBV28 and TRBJ1-1; 7 bases align to TRBD1. CDR1 and CDR2 (germline): MDHEN, SYDVKM. This CDR3 comprises 14 residues. J was trimmed by 1 base and V by 5 bases; bases with no gene match: 4. This chain's CDR3 is CASSRTGANTEAFF. CDR3 nucleotides: TGTGCCAGCAGTCGAACAGGGGCGAACACTGAAGCTTTCTTT.

The V gene is TRBV6-5, the J gene TRBJ2-1, with TRBD2 as a possible D gene (5 bases). The CDR3 contains 11 residues. Trimming cost V 4 bases and J 12 bases, with 10 bases left between them. Germline CDR1 reads MNHEY; CDR2 reads SVGAGI. This CDR3 reads CASSSPSRQFF. CDR3 sequence (DNA): TGTGCCAGCAGTTCCCCTAGCAGGCAGTTCTTC.

V is TRBV7-9 and J is TRBJ1-3; weak D call: TRBD1 (6 bases). The CDR3 has 16 amino acids. CDR1 and CDR2 (germline): SEHNR, FQNEAQ (reference sequence). V lost 2 bases, J lost 0 bases, and 11 bases lay in between. CDR3 residues: CASSLPGTISGNTIYF. In nucleotides, the CDR3 is TGTGCCAGCAGCTTACCCGGGACAATCTCTGGAAACACCATATATTTT.

The chain recombines TRBV6-4 with TRBJ2-7; D unresolved. This CDR3 spans 13 amino acids. V was pared by 3 bases and J by 3 bases, with 9 bases between. The germline CDR1 and CDR2 sequences are MRHNA and SNTAGT. DNA for the CDR3: TGTGCCAGCAGTGAAGTAGGCGGCTACGAGCAGTACTTC. This codes for CASSEVGGYEQYF.

CDR3: CASSSRTEGYGYTF. CDR3 nucleotides: TGTGCCAGCAGCTCCCGGACAGAGGGCTATGGCTACACCTTC. V and J are TRBV7-2 and TRBJ1-2; TRBD1 might be the D (6 bases). This CDR3 contains 14 residues. V lost 4 bases, J lost 4 bases, and 13 bases lay in between. From germline, CDR1 is SGHTA and CDR2 FQGNSA.

The chain combines TRBV11-2 with TRBJ2-5; 7 bases are shared with TRBD2. Germline values: CDR1 SGHAT, CDR2 FQNNGV. The CDR3 has 13 residues. The J segment lost 0 bases and the V segment lost 5 bases, leaving 0 bases of the junction unmatched. The CDR3 sequence is CASSRGDQETQYF. The CDR3 nucleotides read TGTGCCAGCAGCCGGGGGGACCAAGAGACCCAGTACTTC.

The V and J genes are TRBV19 and TRBJ2-5; 9 bases line up with TRBD2. CDR1 is LNHDA and CDR2 is SQIVND in the germline V gene (reference sequence). The CDR3 sequence is 15 residues long. The V segment lost 1 base and the J segment 5 bases; nucleotides outside the gene matches: 5. CDR3 DNA sequence: TGTGCCAGTAGTATAGTAGCGGGAGACGGGGAGACCCAGTACTTC. Translated: CASSIVAGDGETQYF.

This chain joins TRBV5-4 and TRBJ1-2; D is unclear. Germline-derived CDR1 and CDR2 are SGHNT and YYREEE (reference sequence). The CDR3 spans 15 residues. V lost 0 bases to trimming and J lost 0 bases, with 9 bases between them. CDR3 nucleotides: TGTGCCAGCAGCTTGGCCAAAACAGCTAACTATGGCTACACCTTC. Translating gives CASSLAKTANYGYTF.

The chain uses TRBV6-6 and TRBJ1-1; D unclear. Looked up from germline, CDR1 is MNHNY and CDR2 is SVGAGI (reference sequence). V dropped 5 bases and J dropped 3 bases, with 7 bases sitting between them. This CDR3 has 12 residues. The CDR3: CASSPPYTEAFF. The DNA for the CDR3 is TGTGCCAGCAGTCCCCCCTACACTGAAGCTTTCTTT.

In its sample, this clone was seen a few times. The chain combines TRBV6-4 with TRBJ2-7, with 7 bases matching TRBD1. CDR3 size: 19 residues. Germline V gives CDR1 MRHNA, CDR2 SNTAGT. Trimming at V came to 0 bases and at J to 5 bases, leaving 19 bases not matched to a gene. CDR3 residues: CASSDSICARDSFYHEQYF. The CDR3 DNA reads as TGTGCCAGCAGTGACTCGATTTGTGCCCGGGACAGCTTCTATCACGAGCAGTACTTC.